This record concerns one T cell receptor (beta chain) sequence. In germline, CDR1 is SGHKS, CDR2 YYEKEE (reference sequence). The V end lost 0 bases, the J end lost 0 bases, and 10 bases lay between the germline ends. CDR3 size: 15 residues. This entry comes from a study of blood T cell repertoires in COVID-19. About the study: Acute-phase and convalescent COVID-19 samples originated in the United States, Italy and Spain.

Under the authors' procedure: Counts of nucleated cells, estimated from reference gene primer amplification, were obtained. Assay: immunoSEQ multiplex PCR; the TCRdb copy retains only in-frame clones and omits some. The V and J calls and the clone size are those of that table, but D and trimming were determined from the DNA. The sample contains approximately 100,000 clones, around 90% of which appear only once. This receptor was obtained from a man aged 70-80 years with acute or convalescent COVID-19. Sequenced sample: peripheral blood. J is TRBJ2-7 and V is TRBV5-5; D not certain. The CDR3 region has the DNA TGTGCCAGCAGCTTGGGTCAGGCTATCTCCTACGAGCAGTACTTC. Translation gives CASSLGQAISYEQYF.